The sequence of this TCR beta chain was determined in a study of T cells after posttransplantation cyclophosphamide. Findings and caveats of the study: Donor-recipient repertoire similarity was low at 1-2 months, rising over year one. Recipient CMV seropositivity and CMV reactivation strongly tracked TRB clonality. TRB overlap between skin or GI tissue T cells and blood was limited.

Trimming removed 2 bases at V and 5 bases at J, with 6 bases between. CDR1 and CDR2 from the germline V gene are SNHLY and FYNNEI. This CDR3 is 12 amino acids long. A remark on this clone: Its antigen is currently unknown. Other DNA sequences in the same sample also yield this CDR3.

Profiling relied on immunoSEQ multiplex PCR, and the TCRdb table lists in-frame clones only, not all of them. The sample has about 15,000 clones, about 85% seen once; the top ten hold roughly 0.83%. The sequence was obtained from a man aged 45-65 years in good health, CMV-negative, and a related stem cell transplant donor. This chain connects TRBV2 to TRBJ1-2, with a weak D call TRBD1 (5 bases). Material: memory CD4+ T cells sorted from PBMCs. The chain's CDR3 is CASSEKGYGYTF. The CDR3 nucleotides are TGTGCCAGCAGTGAAAAGGGGTATGGCTACACCTTC. Looking up the rest from reference TRBV2 and TRBJ1-2 gives the full variable domain: EPEVTQTPSHQVTQMGQEVILRCVPISNHLYFYWYRQILGQKVEFLVSFYNNEISEKSEIFDDQFSVERPDGSNFTLKIRSTKLEDSAMYFCASSEKGYGYTFGSGTRLTVV.